This T cell receptor (beta chain) was sequenced in a study of CD8 T cells in ankylosing spondylitis. This clonotype was counted many times. TCRdb re-analysed the 5' RACE reads in MiXCR, keeping a single row per CDR3 protein. This table has around 230,000 distinct CDR3 sequences, roughly 8.2% appearing once. The specimen was blood, either unsorted or a sorted T cell fraction (not recorded which). The receptor was derived from a female donor with ankylosing spondylitis or in good health (not recorded which).

CDR3 loop: CASSFQLAGNTEAFF. The CDR3 bases are TGTGCCAGCAGTTTTCAGTTAGCGGGCAACACTGAAGCTTTCTTT. The V call is TRBV12-3 or TRBV12-4, the J call TRBJ1-1; no reliable D call. The V and J ends lost 3 bases and 2 bases respectively, with 13 bases between them. The CDR3 has 15 residues.